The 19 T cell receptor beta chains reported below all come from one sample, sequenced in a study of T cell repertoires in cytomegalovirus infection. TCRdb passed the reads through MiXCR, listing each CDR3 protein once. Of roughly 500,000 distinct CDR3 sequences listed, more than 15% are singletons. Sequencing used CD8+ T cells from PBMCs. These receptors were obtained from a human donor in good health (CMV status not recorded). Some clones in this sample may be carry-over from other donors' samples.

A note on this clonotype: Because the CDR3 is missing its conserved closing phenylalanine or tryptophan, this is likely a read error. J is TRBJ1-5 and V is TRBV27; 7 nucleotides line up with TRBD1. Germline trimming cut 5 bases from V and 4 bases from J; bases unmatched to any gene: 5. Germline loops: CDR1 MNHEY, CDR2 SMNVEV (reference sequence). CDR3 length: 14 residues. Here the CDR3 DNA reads TGTGCCAGCAGTCTGACAGGGTTGAATCAGCCCCAGCATTCT. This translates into CASSLTGLNQPQHS.

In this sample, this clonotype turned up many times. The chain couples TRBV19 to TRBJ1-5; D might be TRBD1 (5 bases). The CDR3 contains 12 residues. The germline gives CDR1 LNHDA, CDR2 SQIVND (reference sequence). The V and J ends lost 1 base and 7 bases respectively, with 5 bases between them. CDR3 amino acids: CASSIGGQPQHF. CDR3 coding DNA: TGTGCCAGTAGTATAGGGGGGCAGCCCCAGCATTTT. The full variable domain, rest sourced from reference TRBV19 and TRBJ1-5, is DGGITQSPKYLFRKEGQNVTLSCEQNLNHDAMYWYRQDPGQGLRLIYYSQIVNDFQKGDIAEGYSVSREKKESFPLTVTSAQKNPTAFYLCASSIGGQPQHFGDGTRLSIL.

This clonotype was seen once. CDR3 sequence reads: CASSFSRTGTEAFF. CDR3 coding DNA: TGTGCCAGCAGTTTCAGTCGAACGGGAACTGAAGCTTTCTTT. The genes are TRBV27 and TRBJ1-1; no definite D call. Trimming removed 3 bases from V and 5 bases from J, with 13 bases in between. Germline values: CDR1 MNHEY, CDR2 SMNVEV (reference sequence). The length of the CDR3 is 14 residues.

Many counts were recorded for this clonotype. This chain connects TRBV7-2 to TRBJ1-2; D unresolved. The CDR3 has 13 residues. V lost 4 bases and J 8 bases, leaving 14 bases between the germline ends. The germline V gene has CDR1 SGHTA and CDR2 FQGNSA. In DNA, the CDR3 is TGTGCCAGCAGCTCCACCGGGGAGCGGGGCTACACCTTC. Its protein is CASSSTGERGYTF.

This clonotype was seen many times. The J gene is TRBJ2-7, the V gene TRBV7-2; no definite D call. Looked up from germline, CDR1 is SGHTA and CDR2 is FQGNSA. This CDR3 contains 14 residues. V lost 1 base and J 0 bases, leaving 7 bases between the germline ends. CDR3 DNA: TGTGCCAGCAGCTTAGTGACCAACTCCTACGAGCAGTACTTC. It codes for CASSLVTNSYEQYF.

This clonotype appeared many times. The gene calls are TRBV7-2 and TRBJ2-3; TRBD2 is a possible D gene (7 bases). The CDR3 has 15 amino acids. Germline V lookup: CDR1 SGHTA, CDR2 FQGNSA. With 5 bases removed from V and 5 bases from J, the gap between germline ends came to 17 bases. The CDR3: CASSPLGGAGDTQYF. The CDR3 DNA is TGTGCCAGCAGCCCCTTAGGGGGGGCGGGAGATACGCAGTATTTT. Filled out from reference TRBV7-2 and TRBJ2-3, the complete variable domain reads GAGVSQSPSNKVTEKGKDVELRCDPISGHTALYWYRQSLGQGLEFLIYFQGNSAPDKSGLPSDRFSAERTGGSVSTLTIQRTQQEDSAVYLCASSPLGGAGDTQYFGPGTRLTVL.

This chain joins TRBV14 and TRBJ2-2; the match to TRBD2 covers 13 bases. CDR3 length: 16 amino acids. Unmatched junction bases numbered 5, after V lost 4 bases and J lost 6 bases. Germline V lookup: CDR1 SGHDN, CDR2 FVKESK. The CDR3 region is CASSLGLAGVAGELFF. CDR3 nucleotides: TGTGCCAGCAGCCTCGGACTAGCGGGGGTGGCCGGGGAGCTGTTTTTT.

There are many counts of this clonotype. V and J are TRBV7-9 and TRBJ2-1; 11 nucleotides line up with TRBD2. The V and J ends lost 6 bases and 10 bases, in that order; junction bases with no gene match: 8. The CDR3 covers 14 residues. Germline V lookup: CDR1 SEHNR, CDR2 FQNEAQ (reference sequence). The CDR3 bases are TGTGCCAGCAGAGCTAGCGGGGGGCATGGGGAGCAGTTCTTC. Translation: CASRASGGHGEQFF.

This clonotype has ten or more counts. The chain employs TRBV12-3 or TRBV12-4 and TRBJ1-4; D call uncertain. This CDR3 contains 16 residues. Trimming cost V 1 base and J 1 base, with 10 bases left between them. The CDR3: CASSLGVRRTNEKLFF. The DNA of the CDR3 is TGTGCCAGCAGTTTAGGAGTGAGACGAACTAATGAAAAACTGTTTTTT.

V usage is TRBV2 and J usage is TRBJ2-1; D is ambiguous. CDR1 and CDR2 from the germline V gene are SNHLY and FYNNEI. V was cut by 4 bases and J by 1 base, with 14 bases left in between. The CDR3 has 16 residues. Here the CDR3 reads CASSGPGFPSYNEQFF. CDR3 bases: TGTGCCAGCAGTGGTCCGGGCTTCCCATCCTACAATGAGCAGTTCTTC.

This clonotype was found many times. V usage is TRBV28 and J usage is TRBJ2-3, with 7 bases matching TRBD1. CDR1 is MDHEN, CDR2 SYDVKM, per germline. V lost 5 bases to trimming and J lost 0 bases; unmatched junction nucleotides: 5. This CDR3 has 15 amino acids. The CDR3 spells CASSLGTVSTDTQYF. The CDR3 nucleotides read TGTGCCAGCAGTCTCGGGACAGTTAGCACAGATACGCAGTATTTT.

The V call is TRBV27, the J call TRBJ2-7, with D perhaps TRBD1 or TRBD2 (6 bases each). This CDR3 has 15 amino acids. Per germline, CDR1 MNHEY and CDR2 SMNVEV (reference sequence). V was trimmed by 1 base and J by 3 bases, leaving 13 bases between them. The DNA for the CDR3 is TGTGCCAGCAGTTTATTAGGGGGGCTCCTCTACGAGCAGTACTTC. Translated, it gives CASSLLGGLLYEQYF.

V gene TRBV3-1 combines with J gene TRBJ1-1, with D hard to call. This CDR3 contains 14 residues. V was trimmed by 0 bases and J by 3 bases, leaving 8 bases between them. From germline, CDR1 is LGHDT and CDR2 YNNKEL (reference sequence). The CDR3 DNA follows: TGTGCCAGCAGCCAAGAGAGGACTTACACTGAAGCTTTCTTT. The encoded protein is CASSQERTYTEAFF.

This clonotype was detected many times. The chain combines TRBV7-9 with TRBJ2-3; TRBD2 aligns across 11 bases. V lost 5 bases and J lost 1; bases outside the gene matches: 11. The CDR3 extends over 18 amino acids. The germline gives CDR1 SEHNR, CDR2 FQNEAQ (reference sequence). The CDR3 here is CASSPPETSGDGTDTQYF. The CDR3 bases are TGTGCCAGCAGCCCCCCCGAGACTAGCGGGGACGGCACAGATACGCAGTATTTT.

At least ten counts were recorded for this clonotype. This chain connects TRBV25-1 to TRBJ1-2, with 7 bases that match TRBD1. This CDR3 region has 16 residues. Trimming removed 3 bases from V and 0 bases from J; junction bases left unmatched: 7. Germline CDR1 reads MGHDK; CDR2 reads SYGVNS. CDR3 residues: CASSEHGTASNYGYTF. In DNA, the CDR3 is TGTGCCAGCAGTGAGCATGGGACAGCTTCTAACTATGGCTACACCTTC.

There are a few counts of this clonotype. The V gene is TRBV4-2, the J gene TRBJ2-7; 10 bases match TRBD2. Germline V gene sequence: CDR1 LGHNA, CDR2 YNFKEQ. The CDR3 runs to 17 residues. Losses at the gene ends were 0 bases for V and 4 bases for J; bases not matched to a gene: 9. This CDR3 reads CASSQESGRASSYEQYF. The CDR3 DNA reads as TGTGCCAGCAGCCAAGAAAGCGGGAGGGCAAGTTCTTACGAGCAGTACTTC.

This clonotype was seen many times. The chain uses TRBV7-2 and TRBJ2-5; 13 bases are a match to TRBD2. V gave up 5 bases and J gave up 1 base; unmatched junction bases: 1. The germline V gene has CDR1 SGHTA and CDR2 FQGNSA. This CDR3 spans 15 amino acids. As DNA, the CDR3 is TGTGCCAGCAGCAGGACTAGCGGGAGCCAAGAGACCCAGTACTTC. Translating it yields CASSRTSGSQETQYF.

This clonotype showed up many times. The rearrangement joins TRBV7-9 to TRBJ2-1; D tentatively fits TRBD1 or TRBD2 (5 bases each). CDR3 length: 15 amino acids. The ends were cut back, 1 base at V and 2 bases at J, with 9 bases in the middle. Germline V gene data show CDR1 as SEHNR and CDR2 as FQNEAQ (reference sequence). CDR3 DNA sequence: TGTGCCAGCAGCTTAGGGGGGACCCCCTACAATGAGCAGTTCTTC. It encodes CASSLGGTPYNEQFF.

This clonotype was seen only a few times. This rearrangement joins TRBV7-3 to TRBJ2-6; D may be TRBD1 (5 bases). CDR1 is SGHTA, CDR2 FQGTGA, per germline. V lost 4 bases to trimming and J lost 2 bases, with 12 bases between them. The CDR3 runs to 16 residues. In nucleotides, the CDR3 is TGTGCCAGCAGCTCGACAGTGCTGACTGGGGCCAACGTCCTGACTTTC. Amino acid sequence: CASSSTVLTGANVLTF.